The 3 T cell receptor beta chains in this list originate from one sample, sequenced in a study of blood T cell repertoires in COVID-19. The table came from immunoSEQ multiplex PCR; TCRdb's copy has only in-frame clones and leaves some out. The sample contains about 190,000 clones, roughly 77% of which appear only once. The sequenced sample consisted of peripheral blood. These receptors came from an elderly woman with COVID-19, enrolled during active disease.

The chain combines TRBV5-6 with TRBJ2-2, with a possible D match to TRBD2 (5 bases). Trimming removed 4 bases from V and 5 bases from J, with 18 bases in between. The germline CDR1 and CDR2 sequences are SGHDT and YYEEEE. This CDR3 region has 16 residues. CDR3 bases: TGTGCCAGCAGCCGGCCCGCGACTACCAAGACCGGGGAGCTGTTTTTT. This encodes CASSRPATTKTGELFF.

The chain carries TRBV5-5 and TRBJ1-2; 8 bases are a match to TRBD1. This CDR3 has 14 residues. The V segment lost 3 bases and the J segment 6 bases; nucleotides outside the gene matches: 7. The germline gives CDR1 SGHKS, CDR2 YYEKEE (reference sequence). CDR3 loop: CASSSPDREHGYTF. The CDR3 bases are TGTGCCAGCAGCTCCCCGGACAGGGAACATGGCTACACCTTC.

The chain combines TRBV18 with TRBJ1-5; 7 bases are shared with TRBD1. Germline assignment: CDR1 KGHSH and CDR2 LQKENI. The CDR3 has 14 amino acids. Trimming removed 4 bases from V and 4 bases from J; junction bases left unmatched: 4. The CDR3 is CASSQQGRNQPQHF. In DNA, the CDR3 is TGTGCCAGCTCACAACAGGGGCGAAATCAGCCCCAGCATTTT.